This T cell receptor (beta chain) was found in a study of cytomegalovirus exposure and HLA in healthy donors. Study-level background: The approximately 120 validation repertoires, a later analysis reported, used the same platform as the approximately 700 first-cohort repertoires.

TCRdb keeps only in-frame clones here, not all; method: immunoSEQ multiplex PCR. This table holds 130,000 to 150,000 clones, 70% to 90% found once. Notes on the study in general: In vitro testing confirmed a few CMV-associated chains as specific for CMV antigens. Rare TCR sequences predominated, though certain public TCRs were found in many donors. Associated with cytomegalovirus, according to the listing, were some 180 TCR beta chains.

Comments on this clone: Its specificity is not known.

V was trimmed by 4 bases and J by 3 bases, leaving 13 bases between them. The CDR3 has 15 residues. Per germline, CDR1 MGHRA and CDR2 YSYEKL. The chain joins TRBV4-1 to TRBJ2-1; tentative D call: TRBD2 (6 bases). The TCR sequence derives from a woman under 30 in good health and CMV-seropositive. Material for sequencing was PBMCs. CDR3 sequence (DNA): TGCGCCAGCAGCCCGGGAGCGAGAGACTACAATGAGCAGTTCTTC. It translates to CASSPGARDYNEQFF.